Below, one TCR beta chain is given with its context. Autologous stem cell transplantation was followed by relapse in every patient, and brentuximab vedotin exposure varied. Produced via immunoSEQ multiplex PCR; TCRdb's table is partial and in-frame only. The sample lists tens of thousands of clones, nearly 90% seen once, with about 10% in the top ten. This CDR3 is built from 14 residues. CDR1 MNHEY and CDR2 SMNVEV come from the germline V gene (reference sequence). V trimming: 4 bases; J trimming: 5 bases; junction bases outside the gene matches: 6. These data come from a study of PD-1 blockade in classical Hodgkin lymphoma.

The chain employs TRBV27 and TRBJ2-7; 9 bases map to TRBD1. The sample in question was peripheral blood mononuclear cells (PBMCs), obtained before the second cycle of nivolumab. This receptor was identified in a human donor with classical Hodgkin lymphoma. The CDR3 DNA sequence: TGTGCCAGCAGTTATGGGACAGGGAAGCACGAGCAGTACTTC. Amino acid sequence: CASSYGTGKHEQYF.